This T cell receptor (beta chain) was obtained from a study of T-cell memory formation after mild COVID-19. TCRdb reprocessed the 5' RACE reads with MiXCR, giving one entry per CDR3 protein. This sample carries about 170,000 distinct CDR3 sequences, over 10% of them seen once, and the ten largest clones take roughly 3.3%. CDR1 SGHTA and CDR2 FQGTGA come from the germline V gene. V dropped 1 base and J dropped 4 bases, with 13 bases sitting between them. The CDR3 is made up of 16 amino acids. The rearrangement links TRBV7-3 to TRBJ2-2; D remains unclear. The sample consisted of PBMCs or a T cell subset sorted from them (not recorded which). The origin of this receptor is a man between 18 and 29 years old who had mild COVID-19 (a few samples of this study predate the infection). Cell type and time point are not known. The DNA for the CDR3 is TGTGCCAGCAGCTTAAGTGTGGGGTCGAGCACCGGGGAGCTGTTTTTT. It codes for CASSLSVGSSTGELFF.